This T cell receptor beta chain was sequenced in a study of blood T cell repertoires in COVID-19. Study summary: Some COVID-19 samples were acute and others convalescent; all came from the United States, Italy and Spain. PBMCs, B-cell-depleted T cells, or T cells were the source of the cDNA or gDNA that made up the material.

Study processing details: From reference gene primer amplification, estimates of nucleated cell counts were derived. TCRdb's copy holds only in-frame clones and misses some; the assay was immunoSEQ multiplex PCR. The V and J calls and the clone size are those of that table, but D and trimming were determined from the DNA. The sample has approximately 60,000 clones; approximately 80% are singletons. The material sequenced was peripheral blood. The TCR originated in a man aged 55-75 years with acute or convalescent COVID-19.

The CDR3 DNA sequence: TGCGCCAGCAGCCCGACAGGGGTGGTCTATGGCTACACCTTC. The encoded protein is CASSPTGVVYGYTF. The J gene is TRBJ1-2, the V gene TRBV5-1, with 8 bases fitting TRBD1. The germline V gene encodes CDR1 SGHRS and CDR2 YFSETQ. This CDR3 spans 14 amino acids. V lost 4 bases, J lost 4 bases, and 6 bases stayed unmatched.